This T cell receptor (beta chain) was found in a study of CD8+CD57+ T cells in acquired aplastic anemia. Across the whole study: DNA recovered from sorted CD4+ and CD8+ cells had a mean of approximately 3.5 ug.

Those patients picked for sequencing had displayed CD8+CD57+ cell expansion on flow cytometry. Among the patients, all had severe acquired aplastic anemia. At blood sampling, none of the patients had yet received therapy. Genomic DNA served as template for TCR beta VDJ and CDR3 profiling. TCRdb used MiXCR to reprocess the reads, holding one entry per CDR3 protein. The sample has a few hundred thousand distinct CDR3 sequences; about half are singletons. Per the germline V gene, CDR1 is MNHEY and CDR2 is SVGAGI. The CDR3 contains 11 residues. A word on this clonotype: A much larger clone lies one base from this, so it may be a read error.

Sequencing was performed on sorted CD4+, CD8+, or CD8+CD57+ T cells (not recorded which) from PBMCs. The chain is built from TRBV6-5 and TRBJ1-5; D ambiguous. The sequence derives from a human donor with aplastic anemia. This CDR3 is CASSSRLAHHF. The CDR3 coding sequence is TGTGCCAGCAGTTCCCGCTTGGCCCATCATTTT.